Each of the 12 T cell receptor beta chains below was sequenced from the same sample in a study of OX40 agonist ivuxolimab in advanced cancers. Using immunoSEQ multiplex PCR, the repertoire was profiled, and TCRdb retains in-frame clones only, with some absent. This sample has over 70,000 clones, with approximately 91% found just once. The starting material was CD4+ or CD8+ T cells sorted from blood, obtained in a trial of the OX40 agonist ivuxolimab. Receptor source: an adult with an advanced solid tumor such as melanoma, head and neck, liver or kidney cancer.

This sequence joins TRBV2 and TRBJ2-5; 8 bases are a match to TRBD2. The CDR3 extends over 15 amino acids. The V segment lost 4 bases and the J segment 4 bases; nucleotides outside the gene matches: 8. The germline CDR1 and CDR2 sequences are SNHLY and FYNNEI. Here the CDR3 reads CASSVESGRVETQYF. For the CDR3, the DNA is TGTGCCAGCAGTGTTGAAAGCGGGAGAGTAGAGACCCAGTACTTC.

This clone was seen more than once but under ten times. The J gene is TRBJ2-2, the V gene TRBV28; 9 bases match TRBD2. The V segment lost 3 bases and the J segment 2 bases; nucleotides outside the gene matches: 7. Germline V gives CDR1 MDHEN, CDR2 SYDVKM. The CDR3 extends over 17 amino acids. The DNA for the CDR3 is TGTGCCAGCAGTTTGGATGAGACTAGCGGAAACACCGGGGAGCTGTTTTTT. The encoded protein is CASSLDETSGNTGELFF.

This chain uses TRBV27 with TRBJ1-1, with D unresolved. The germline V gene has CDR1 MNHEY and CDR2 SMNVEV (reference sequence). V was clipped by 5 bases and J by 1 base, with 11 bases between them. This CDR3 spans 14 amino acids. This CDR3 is CASSPRGSNTEAFF. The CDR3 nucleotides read TGTGCCAGCAGTCCTCGAGGGTCGAACACTGAAGCTTTCTTT.

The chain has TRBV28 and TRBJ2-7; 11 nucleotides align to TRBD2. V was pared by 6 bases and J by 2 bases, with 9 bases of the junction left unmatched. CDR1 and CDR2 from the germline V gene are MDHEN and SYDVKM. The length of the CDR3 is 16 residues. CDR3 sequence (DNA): TGTGCCAGCAGCCCTACCCCGACTAGCGGGACCTACGAGCAGTACTTC. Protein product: CASSPTPTSGTYEQYF.

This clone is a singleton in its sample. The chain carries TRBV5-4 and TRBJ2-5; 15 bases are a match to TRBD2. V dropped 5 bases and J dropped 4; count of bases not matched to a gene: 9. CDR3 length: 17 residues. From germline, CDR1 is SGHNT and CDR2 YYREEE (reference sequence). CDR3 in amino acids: CASSPPGTSGRRETQYF. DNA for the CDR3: TGTGCCAGCAGTCCTCCCGGGACTAGCGGGAGGAGAGAGACCCAGTACTTC.

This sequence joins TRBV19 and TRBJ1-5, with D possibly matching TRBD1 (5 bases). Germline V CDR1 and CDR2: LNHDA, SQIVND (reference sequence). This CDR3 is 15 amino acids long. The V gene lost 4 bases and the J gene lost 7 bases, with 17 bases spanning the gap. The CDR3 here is CASSRMGVVDQPQHF. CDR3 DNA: TGTGCCAGTAGTAGGATGGGGGTTGTCGACCAGCCCCAGCATTTT.

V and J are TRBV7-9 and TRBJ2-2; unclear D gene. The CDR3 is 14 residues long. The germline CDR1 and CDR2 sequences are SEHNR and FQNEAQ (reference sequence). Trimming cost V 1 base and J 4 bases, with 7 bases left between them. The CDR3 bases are TGTGCCAGCAGCTTAGGTCCGGGCACCGGGGAGCTGTTTTTT. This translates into CASSLGPGTGELFF.

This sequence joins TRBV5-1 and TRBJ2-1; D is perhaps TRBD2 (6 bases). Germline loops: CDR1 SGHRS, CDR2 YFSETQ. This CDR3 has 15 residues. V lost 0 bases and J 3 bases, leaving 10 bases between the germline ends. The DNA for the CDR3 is TGCGCCAGCAGCTTGGGGAGGGGAGGCTACAATGAGCAGTTCTTC. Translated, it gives CASSLGRGGYNEQFF.

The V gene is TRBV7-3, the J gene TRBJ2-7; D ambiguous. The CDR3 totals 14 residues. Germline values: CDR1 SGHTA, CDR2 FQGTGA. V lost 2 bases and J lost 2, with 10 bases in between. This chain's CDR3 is CASSLGPGTYEQYF. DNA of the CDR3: TGTGCCAGCAGCTTAGGCCCAGGCACCTACGAGCAGTACTTC.

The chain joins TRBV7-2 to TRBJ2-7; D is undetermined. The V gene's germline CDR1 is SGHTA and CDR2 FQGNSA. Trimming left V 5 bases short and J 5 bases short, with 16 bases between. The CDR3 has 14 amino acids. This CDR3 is CASSLYLVGNEQYF. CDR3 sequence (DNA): TGTGCCAGCAGCCTATACTTGGTAGGGAACGAGCAGTACTTC.

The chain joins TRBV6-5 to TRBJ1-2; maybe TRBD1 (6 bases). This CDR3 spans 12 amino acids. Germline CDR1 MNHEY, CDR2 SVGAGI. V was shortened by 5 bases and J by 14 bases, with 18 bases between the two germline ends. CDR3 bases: TGTGCCAGCAGTCCTGGAGGGGGACCGAAGACCTTC. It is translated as CASSPGGGPKTF.

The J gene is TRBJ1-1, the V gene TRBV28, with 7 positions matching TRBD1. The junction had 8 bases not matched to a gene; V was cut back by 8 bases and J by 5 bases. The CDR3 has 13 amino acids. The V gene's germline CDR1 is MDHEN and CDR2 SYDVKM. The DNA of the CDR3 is TGTGCCAGCGGTGGGGCAGGGGGGACTGAAGCTTTCTTT. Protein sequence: CASGGAGGTEAFF.